This T cell receptor beta chain came from a study of blood T cell repertoires in COVID-19. Turning to the study itself: Acute-phase and convalescent COVID-19 samples originated in the United States, Italy and Spain. In each case, the material was cDNA or gDNA derived from T cells, B-cell-depleted T cells, or PBMCs.

Study processing details: The authors estimated nucleated cell counts from reference gene primer amplification. Libraries were prepared by immunoSEQ multiplex PCR; TCRdb keeps only in-frame clonotypes and omits some of them. V and J calls plus clone size are reproduced from that table; the DNA served to infer D and trimming. This sample has under 85,000 clones; about 83% occur once, and the top ten carry roughly 5%. The CDR3 length is 17 residues. V dropped 5 bases and J dropped 4; count of bases not matched to a gene: 11. Germline CDR1 reads SGHVS; CDR2 reads FNYEAQ. The chain employs TRBV7-6 and TRBJ2-1; 10 bases are a match to TRBD2. The clonotype comes from a man in his fifties with active COVID-19. Sequencing was done on a sample of peripheral blood. The CDR3: CASSPNPSGSAYNEQFF. DNA of the CDR3: TGTGCCAGCAGCCCGAACCCTAGCGGGAGCGCATACAATGAGCAGTTCTTC. The full variable domain, completed using reference TRBV7-6 and TRBJ2-1, is GAGVSQSPRYKVTKRGQDVALRCDPISGHVSLYWYRQALGQGPEFLTYFNYEAQQDKSGLPNDRFSAERPEGSISTLTIQRTEQRDSAMYRCASSPNPSGSAYNEQFFGPGTRLTVL.